These 7 T cell receptor beta chains were all obtained from the same sample, sequenced in a study of identical twins' blood T cells. TCRdb re-called the 5' RACE reads with MiXCR, one entry per CDR3 protein. This sample has 350,000 to 450,000 distinct CDR3 sequences, with roughly 30% found just once. The sequencing input was PBMCs. The receptors stem from a woman aged 18 to 55 in good health.

The rearrangement uses TRBV27 and TRBJ2-7, with D unresolved. The V end lost 9 bases, the J end lost 4 bases, and 19 bases lay between the germline ends. The CDR3 totals 14 residues. Germline lookup yields CDR1 MNHEY and CDR2 SMNVEV (reference sequence). CDR3 in DNA: TGTGCCAGTTCCTTCGCCGGACCTCTATACGAGCAGTACTTC. Translated, it gives CASSFAGPLYEQYF.

The chain joins TRBV7-9 to TRBJ1-2, with D perhaps TRBD1 (5 bases). Per the germline V gene, CDR1 is SEHNR and CDR2 is FQNEAQ (reference sequence). There are 12 residues in the CDR3. V was clipped by 6 bases and J by 5 bases, with 10 bases between them. The DNA for the CDR3 is TGTGCCAGCAGTTGGACACAGTATGGCTACACCTTC. Protein sequence: CASSWTQYGYTF.

This clonotype has a count of ten or more. The chain recombines TRBV5-4 with TRBJ2-4; 14 bases map to TRBD2. Germline V lookup: CDR1 SGHNT, CDR2 YYREEE (reference sequence). The trim removed 2 bases at V and 1 base at J, leaving 11 bases unmatched. The CDR3 loop spans 20 amino acids. The CDR3 reads CASSFAGLAGGGGAKNIQYF. In DNA form, the CDR3 reads TGTGCCAGCAGCTTTGCCGGACTAGCGGGAGGCGGGGGGGCCAAAAACATTCAGTACTTC.

This clonotype was found a few times. The chain employs TRBV10-1 and TRBJ2-5, with no clear D. This CDR3 is built from 13 residues. The germline CDR1 and CDR2 sequences are WNHNN and SYGVQD (reference sequence). The V gene lost 3 bases and the J gene lost 5 bases, with 10 bases spanning the gap. CDR3 sequence (DNA): TGCGCCAGCAGTGAAGCCCAGTGGGAGACCCAGTACTTC. Translation: CASSEAQWETQYF.

This clonotype was counted ten times or more. V gene TRBV4-3 combines with J gene TRBJ1-2; D unresolved. V dropped 4 bases and J dropped 5 bases, with 8 bases sitting between them. The CDR3 is made up of 12 amino acids. CDR1 is LGHNA, CDR2 YSLEER, per germline. The CDR3 loop is CASSRGVYGYTF. CDR3 DNA: TGCGCCAGCAGCCGGGGAGTTTATGGCTACACCTTC.

This clonotype was picked up many times. The gene calls are TRBV5-1 and TRBJ1-1, with D unclear. The CDR3 totals 14 residues. Germline V CDR1 and CDR2: SGHRS, YFSETQ. Trimming took 0 bases from V and 1 from J, leaving 7 bases between them. The CDR3 spells CASSLAVPNTEAFF. In DNA, the CDR3 is TGCGCCAGCAGCTTGGCCGTGCCGAACACTGAAGCTTTCTTT. Drawing the rest from reference TRBV5-1 and TRBJ1-1, the complete variable domain is KAGVTQTPRYLIKTRGQQVTLSCSPISGHRSVSWYQQTPGQGLQFLFEYFSETQRNKGNFPGRFSGRQFSNSRSEMNVSTLELGDSALYLCASSLAVPNTEAFFGQGTRLTVV.

CDR3 bases: TGCGCCAGCAGCTATTTAGCGGGAGGGTACGATGAGCAGTTCTTC. This translates into CASSYLAGGYDEQFF. The chain combines TRBV5-1 with TRBJ2-1; 11 bases align to TRBD2. CDR1 and CDR2 from the germline V gene are SGHRS and YFSETQ. This CDR3 region has 15 residues. The junction had 7 bases not matched to a gene; V was cut back by 3 bases and J by 8 bases. The variable domain in full, completed from reference TRBV5-1 and TRBJ2-1, reads KAGVTQTPRYLIKTRGQQVTLSCSPISGHRSVSWYQQTPGQGLQFLFEYFSETQRNKGNFPGRFSGRQFSNSRSEMNVSTLELGDSALYLCASSYLAGGYDEQFFGPGTRLTVL.